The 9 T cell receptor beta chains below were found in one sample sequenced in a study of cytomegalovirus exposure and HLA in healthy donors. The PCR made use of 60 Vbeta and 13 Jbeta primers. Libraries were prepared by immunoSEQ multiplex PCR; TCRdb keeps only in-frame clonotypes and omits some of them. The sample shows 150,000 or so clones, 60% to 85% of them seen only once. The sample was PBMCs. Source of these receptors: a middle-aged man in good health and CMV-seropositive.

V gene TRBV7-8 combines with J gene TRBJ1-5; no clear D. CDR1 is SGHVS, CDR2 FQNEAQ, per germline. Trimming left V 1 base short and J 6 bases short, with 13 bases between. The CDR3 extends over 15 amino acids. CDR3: CASSLGLGSGQPQHF. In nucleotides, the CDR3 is TGTGCCAGCAGCTTAGGTTTGGGTTCGGGTCAGCCCCAGCATTTT.

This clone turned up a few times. As DNA, the CDR3 is TGTGCCAGCTCACACTTTTTTCGGGAGACAGGGGCTGTTGAAGCTTTCTTT. Protein: CASSHFFRETGAVEAFF. The chain is built from TRBV18 and TRBJ1-1, with 8 bases fitting TRBD1. This CDR3 comprises 17 residues. J lost 7 bases, V lost 4 bases, and 17 bases had no gene match. Germline CDR1 reads KGHSH; CDR2 reads LQKENI.

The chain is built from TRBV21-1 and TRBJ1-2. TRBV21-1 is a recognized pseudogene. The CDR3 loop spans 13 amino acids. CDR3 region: CASNGKHAYGYTF. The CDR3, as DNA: TGTGCCAGCAACGGGAAGCATGCCTATGGCTACACCTTC.

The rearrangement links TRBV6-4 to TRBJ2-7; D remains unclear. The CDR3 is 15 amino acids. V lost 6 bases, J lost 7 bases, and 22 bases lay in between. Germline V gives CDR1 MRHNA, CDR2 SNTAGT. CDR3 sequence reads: CASRPLRATGGEQYF. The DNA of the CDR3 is TGTGCCAGCAGACCACTCCGCGCTACCGGTGGTGAGCAGTACTTC.

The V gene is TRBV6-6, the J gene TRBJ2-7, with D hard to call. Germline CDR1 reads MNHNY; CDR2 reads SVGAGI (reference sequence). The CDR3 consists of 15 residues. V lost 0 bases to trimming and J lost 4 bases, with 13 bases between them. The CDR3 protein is CASSYSMTRTYEQYF. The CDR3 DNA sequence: TGTGCCAGCAGTTACTCCATGACACGTACTTACGAGCAGTACTTC.

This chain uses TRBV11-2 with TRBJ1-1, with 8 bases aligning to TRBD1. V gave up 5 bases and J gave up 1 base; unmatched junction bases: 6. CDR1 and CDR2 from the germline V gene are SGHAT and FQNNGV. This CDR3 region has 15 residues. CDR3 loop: CASSAGQGSNTEAFF. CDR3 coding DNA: TGTGCCAGCAGCGCCGGACAGGGTTCGAACACTGAAGCTTTCTTT.

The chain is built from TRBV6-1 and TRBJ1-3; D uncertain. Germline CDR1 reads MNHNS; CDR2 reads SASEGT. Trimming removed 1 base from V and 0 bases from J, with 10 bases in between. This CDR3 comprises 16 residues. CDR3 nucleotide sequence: TGTGCCAGCAGTGAAGGACATGACTACTCTGGAAACACCATATATTTT. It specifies CASSEGHDYSGNTIYF.

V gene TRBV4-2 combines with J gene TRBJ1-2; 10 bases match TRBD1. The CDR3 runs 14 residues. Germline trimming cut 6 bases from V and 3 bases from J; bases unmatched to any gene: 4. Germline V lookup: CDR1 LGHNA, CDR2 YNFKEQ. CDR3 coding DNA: TGTGCCAGCAGAGACAGGGGGCGGGACTATGGCTACACCTTC. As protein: CASRDRGRDYGYTF.

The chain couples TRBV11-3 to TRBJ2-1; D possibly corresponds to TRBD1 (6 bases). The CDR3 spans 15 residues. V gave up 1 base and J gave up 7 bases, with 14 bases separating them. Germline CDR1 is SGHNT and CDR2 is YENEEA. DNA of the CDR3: TGTGCCAGCAGCTTAGTTGGCAGGGGTGGTAATGAGCAGTTCTTC. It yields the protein CASSLVGRGGNEQFF.